This TCR beta chain was profiled in a study of PD-L1 blockade in urothelial cancer. Sequenced by immunoSEQ multiplex PCR; TCRdb stores in-frame clones only, minus some. The data show about 45,000 clones, 70% to 90% seen once. In germline, CDR1 is SGHTA, CDR2 FQGNSA. J was trimmed by 9 bases and V by 4 bases; bases with no gene match: 9. The CDR3 is 15 amino acids. The TCR sequence derives from a woman aged 55-70 years with urothelial cancer. The sequenced sample was PBMCs, obtained around atezolizumab (anti-PD-L1) treatment. The rearrangement uses TRBV7-2 and TRBJ2-1; 10 nucleotides line up with TRBD2. CDR3 nucleotides: TGTGCCAGCAGCTGGAGCGGGGGGGCCGGGGGTGAGCAGTTCTTC. Its translation: CASSWSGGAGGEQFF.